This is a list of T cell receptor beta chains from one sample in a study of blood T cell repertoires in COVID-19. Assay used: immunoSEQ multiplex PCR; TCRdb lists only in-frame clones, some missing. The table records around 190,000 clones, 75% to 85% of them present only once. Sequencing was done on a sample of peripheral blood. Receptors were obtained from a woman between 40 and 50 years old with COVID-19, enrolled during active disease. Each CDR3 is given with its conserved first and last residue. Each record gives: V gene, clone size, D gene, J gene, CDR3 protein, CDR3 DNA. A D gene is named only where the DNA matches it firmly. Clone size, where shown, is once, few, many, or a class for clones that have expanded.

V: TRBV10-3
size: few
D: NA
J: TRBJ2-7
CDR3: CAISPEGYEQYF
DNA: TGTGCCATCAGCCCAGAGGGCTACGAGCAGTACTTC

V: TRBV30
size: NA
D: NA
J: TRBJ1-4
CDR3: CAWRSSWEKLFF
DNA: TGTGCCTGGAGGTCCAGTTGGGAAAAACTGTTTTTT

V: TRBV4-1
size: few
D: NA
J: TRBJ2-5
CDR3: CASSQPTLVKTQYF
DNA: TGCGCCAGCAGCCAACCTACGCTAGTCAAGACCCAGTACTTC

V: TRBV18
size: NA
D: NA
J: TRBJ2-5
CDR3: CASSPSGFQETQYF
DNA: TGTGCCAGCTCACCTTCCGGTTTTCAAGAGACCCAGTACTTC

V: TRBV30
size: NA
D: TRBD1
J: TRBJ1-2
CDR3: CAWSFRGPSLYGYTF
DNA: TGTGCCTGGAGTTTCAGGGGGCCCTCCCTCTATGGCTACACCTTC

V: TRBV11-3
size: NA
D: NA
J: TRBJ1-1
CDR3: CASSFKGHTEAFF
DNA: TGTGCCAGCAGCTTTAAGGGGCACACTGAAGCTTTCTTT

V: TRBV30
size: NA
D: NA
J: TRBJ2-3
CDR3: CAWSVKADSTDTQYF
DNA: TGTGCCTGGAGTGTAAAAGCGGATAGCACAGATACGCAGTATTTT

V: TRBV6-5
size: NA
D: TRBD1
J: TRBJ2-7
CDR3: CATQGDLGEQYF
DNA: TGTGCCACACAGGGGGACTTAGGGGAGCAGTACTTC

V: TRBV7-8
size: NA
D: NA
J: TRBJ1-1
CDR3: CASSLGAGTAFF
DNA: TGTGCCAGCAGCTTAGGGGCGGGGACAGCTTTCTTT

V: TRBV6-5
size: NA
D: TRBD1
J: TRBJ1-6
CDR3: CASSYSGTESGSPLHF
DNA: TGTGCCAGCAGTTATTCCGGGACAGAGTCGGGATCACCCCTCCACTTT

V: TRBV4-1
size: once
D: NA
J: TRBJ2-4
CDR3: CASSQDQNARDIQYF
DNA: TGCGCCAGCAGCCAAGACCAGAACGCCAGGGACATTCAGTACTTC

V: TRBV3-1/TRBV3-2
size: NA
D: TRBD2
J: TRBJ2-1
CDR3: CASSRPSGSVHLNEQFF
DNA: TGTGCCAGCAGCCGCCCCAGCGGGAGCGTACATCTCAATGAGCAGTTCTTC

V: TRBV7-8
size: NA
D: NA
J: TRBJ2-7
CDR3: CASSAGLSTSWYEQYF
DNA: TGTGCCAGCAGCGCGGGACTGTCGACTTCATGGTACGAGCAGTACTTC

V: TRBV5-1
size: NA
D: TRBD2
J: TRBJ2-5
CDR3: CASSSPGLAGGYGTQYF
DNA: TGCGCCAGCAGCTCCCCGGGACTAGCGGGGGGGTATGGGACCCAGTACTTC

V: TRBV7-2
size: NA
D: NA
J: TRBJ2-7
CDR3: CASSSDPGQGYEQYF
DNA: TGTGCCAGCAGCTCCGATCCGGGACAAGGCTACGAGCAGTACTTC

V: TRBV5-4
size: NA
D: TRBD2
J: TRBJ2-5
CDR3: CASSLTSGGQETQYF
DNA: TGTGCCAGCAGCCTGACTAGCGGGGGACAAGAGACCCAGTACTTC

V: TRBV30
size: NA
D: TRBD1
J: TRBJ2-7
CDR3: CACNRDRGYEQYF
DNA: TGTGCCTGCAACCGGGACAGGGGCTACGAGCAGTACTTC

V: TRBV7-9
size: NA
D: TRBD1
J: TRBJ1-2
CDR3: CASSSLQGGDGYTF
DNA: TGTGCCAGCAGCTCCTTACAGGGGGGCGATGGCTACACCTTC

V: TRBV3-1/TRBV3-2
size: NA
D: NA
J: TRBJ1-5
CDR3: CATSPDSNQPQHF
DNA: TGTGCCACAAGCCCCGACAGTAATCAGCCCCAGCATTTT

V: TRBV9
size: NA
D: NA
J: TRBJ1-4
CDR3: CASSVEWTHEKLFF
DNA: TGTGCCAGCAGCGTAGAATGGACTCATGAAAAACTGTTTTTT

V: TRBV6-5
size: NA
D: TRBD1
J: TRBJ1-2
CDR3: CASSWTGGKDYGYTF
DNA: TGTGCCAGCAGTTGGACAGGGGGTAAAGACTATGGCTACACCTTC

V: TRBV7-2
size: NA
D: NA
J: TRBJ1-1
CDR3: CASSGDFTEAFF
DNA: TGTGCCAGCAGCGGCGACTTCACTGAAGCTTTCTTT

V: TRBV18
size: NA
D: NA
J: TRBJ1-1
CDR3: CASSLQGEAFF
DNA: TGTGCCAGCTCACTCCAGGGAGAAGCTTTCTTT

V: TRBV29-1
size: NA
D: TRBD1
J: TRBJ1-2
CDR3: CSVGQGEYGYTF
DNA: TGCAGCGTGGGACAGGGGGAATATGGCTACACCTTC